The 10 T cell receptor beta chains reported below all come from one sample, sequenced in a study of long-term antiretroviral therapy in people with HIV. Version v3.0 of the immunoSEQ assay was performed at survey level. Profiling relied on immunoSEQ multiplex PCR, and the TCRdb table lists in-frame clones only, not all of them. Here the sample spans 20,000 to 25,000 clones, 84% being singletons. The sequenced sample was unsorted PBMCs, obtained 1.9 years after starting antiretroviral therapy. The receptor source for this set is a woman aged 50 to 60 with HIV.

This chain links TRBV5-1 with TRBJ1-2; 9 nucleotides match TRBD1. The CDR3 consists of 14 residues. V shed 2 bases and J 4 bases; nucleotides not matched to a gene: 3. Germline CDR1 reads SGHRS; CDR2 reads YFSETQ. CDR3 residues: CASSFTGGGYGYTF. CDR3 bases: TGCGCCAGCAGCTTCACAGGGGGCGGCTATGGCTACACCTTC.

The rearrangement links TRBV7-9 to TRBJ1-4; 12 nucleotides match TRBD1. The CDR3 covers 16 residues. V lost 6 bases, J lost 1 base, and 3 bases stayed unmatched. The V gene's germline CDR1 is SEHNR and CDR2 FQNEAQ (reference sequence). The CDR3 DNA is TGTGCCAGCAGTCGGGACAGGGGGCGAACTAATGAAAAACTGTTTTTT. Translating it yields CASSRDRGRTNEKLFF.

The chain employs TRBV7-2 and TRBJ2-2; 8 bases align to TRBD1. CDR1 SGHTA and CDR2 FQGNSA come from the germline V gene. V lost 6 bases to trimming and J lost 6 bases; unmatched junction nucleotides: 9. The CDR3 contains 15 residues. Written as DNA, the CDR3 is TGTGCCAGCAGGACAGGGGCGACTACACCCGGGGAGCTGTTTTTT. Protein product: CASRTGATTPGELFF.

V gene TRBV11-3 combines with J gene TRBJ2-2; 14 bases line up with TRBD2. The V and J ends lost 4 bases and 7 bases, in that order; junction bases with no gene match: 8. This CDR3 comprises 17 residues. Germline V gene lookup returns CDR1 SGHNT and CDR2 YENEEA. The CDR3 reads CASSSLSTSGGVGELFF. CDR3 sequence (DNA): TGTGCCAGCAGCTCGCTGTCGACTAGCGGGGGGGTCGGGGAGCTGTTTTTT.

This clone was seen once. The CDR3 sequence: CASTMRGAAWQPQHF. The CDR3 DNA follows: TGTGCCAGCACTATGAGGGGGGCGGCATGGCAGCCCCAGCATTTT. J is TRBJ1-5 and V is TRBV28; a weak D match, TRBD1 (6 bases). In germline, CDR1 is MDHEN, CDR2 SYDVKM. V was trimmed by 7 bases and J by 7 bases, leaving 20 bases between them. This CDR3 region has 15 residues.

This sequence joins TRBV10-3 and TRBJ2-7, with 10 positions matching TRBD1. Trimming at V came to 8 bases and at J to 7 bases, leaving 14 bases not matched to a gene. Germline V gene sequence: CDR1 ENHRY, CDR2 SYGVKD. The CDR3 is made up of 15 amino acids. CDR3 protein: CAIGNRDRGFEEQYF. As DNA, the CDR3 is TGTGCCATCGGTAACCGGGACAGGGGTTTCGAGGAGCAGTACTTC.

This clone has only one observation. This sequence joins TRBV7-8 and TRBJ2-2; D is uncertain. The V and J ends lost 1 base and 4 bases respectively, with 7 bases between them. CDR1 and CDR2 from the germline V gene are SGHVS and FQNEAQ. The CDR3 loop spans 14 amino acids. The chain's CDR3 is CASSLVGATGELFF. CDR3 nucleotides: TGTGCCAGCAGCTTAGTGGGTGCCACCGGGGAGCTGTTTTTT.

The chain links TRBV6-5 to TRBJ2-5; D uncertain. Germline V gene data show CDR1 as MNHEY and CDR2 as SVGAGI. The CDR3 has 16 residues. The V and J ends lost 2 bases and 2 bases respectively, with 15 bases between them. The CDR3 DNA reads as TGTGCCAGCAGTTACACCCCCGCCATGGGGCAAGAGACCCAGTACTTC. Its protein product is CASSYTPAMGQETQYF.

The chain is built from TRBV11-2 and TRBJ2-1; D not resolved. Germline lookup yields CDR1 SGHAT and CDR2 FQNNGV. This CDR3 comprises 13 residues. Trimming took off 2 bases at V and 6 bases at J, with 8 bases between the two ends. The CDR3 spells CASSLYVSNEQFF. DNA for the CDR3: TGTGCCAGCAGCTTATATGTGTCCAATGAGCAGTTCTTC.

The V call is TRBV4-2, the J call TRBJ1-2; D is unclear. The germline gives CDR1 LGHNA, CDR2 YNFKEQ. V was trimmed by 0 bases and J by 8 bases, leaving 16 bases between them. This CDR3 has 15 amino acids. The DNA of the CDR3 is TGTGCCAGCAGCCAAGACTCTCCAGGTGCGGGGGGCTACACCTTC. It encodes CASSQDSPGAGGYTF.